This T cell receptor beta chain was found in a study of T cells in Graves' hyperthyroidism and ophthalmopathy. Amplified TCR beta CDR3 regions came from RNA transcripts. TCR CDR3 regions were first amplified by RT-PCR with HTBI primers. One entry per CDR3 protein, called by TCRdb with MiXCR from the multiplex PCR reads. The repertoire includes 240,000 or so distinct CDR3 sequences, around 15% of them detected once, and around 28% sits in the top ten. Diagnosis rested on symptoms, serum thyroxine and TRAb, thyroid ultrasound, and orbital computed tomography. V shed 5 bases, J shed 8 bases, and the junction held 7 bases outside the gene matches. This CDR3 has 15 amino acids. Germline values: CDR1 SQVTM, CDR2 ANQGSEA.

Material for sequencing was blood. The TCR sequence derives from a young woman with Graves' ophthalmopathy. The chain has TRBV29-1 and TRBJ2-1, with TRBD2 identical over 15 bases. The CDR3 bases are TGCAGCGTTCACACCGGGACTAGCGGGAGGTATGAGCAGTTCTTC. Its translation is CSVHTGTSGRYEQFF.